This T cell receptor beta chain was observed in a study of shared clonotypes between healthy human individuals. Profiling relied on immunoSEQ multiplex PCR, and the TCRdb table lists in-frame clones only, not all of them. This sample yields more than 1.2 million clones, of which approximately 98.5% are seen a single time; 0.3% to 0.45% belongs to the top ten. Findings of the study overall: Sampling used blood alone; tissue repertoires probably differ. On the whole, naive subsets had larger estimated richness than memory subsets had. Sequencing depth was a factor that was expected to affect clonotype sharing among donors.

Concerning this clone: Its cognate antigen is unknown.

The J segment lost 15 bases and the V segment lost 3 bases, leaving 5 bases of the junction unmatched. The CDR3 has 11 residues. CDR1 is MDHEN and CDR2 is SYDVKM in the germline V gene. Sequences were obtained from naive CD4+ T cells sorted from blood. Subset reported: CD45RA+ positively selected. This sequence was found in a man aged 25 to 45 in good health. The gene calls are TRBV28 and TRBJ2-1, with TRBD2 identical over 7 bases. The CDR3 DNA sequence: TGTGCCAGCAGTTTGGGACTAAGGGGGTTCTTC. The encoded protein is CASSLGLRGFF.